This TCR beta chain stems from a study of regulatory T cells in long-lasting Graves disease. General observations from the study: TCR diversity was lower in persistent Graves' patients (versus newly diagnosed ones).

Relying on iRepertoire HTBI primers and Arm-PCR of CDR3 regions, the team built TCR beta libraries. Using its own MiXCR run on the multiplex PCR reads, TCRdb lists one record per CDR3 protein. This table holds a few hundred thousand distinct CDR3 sequences, over 15% found once. Many counts were recorded for this clonotype. Its target is unknown. CDR3 size: 13 residues. Germline CDR1 GTSNPN, CDR2 SVGIG (reference sequence). Trimming stripped 4 bases from V and 3 bases from J, with 12 bases between. Time point specified: newly diagnosed GD, antithyroid drugs for less than 3 months. After RNA was extracted from PBMCs, the TCR library was made from it. These data were also reused for a study on T cells in Graves' hyperthyroidism and ophthalmopathy. Per that study: Patients aged 18 to 65 with hyperthyroidism were newly diagnosed, with duration under 2 months. The model foresaw ophthalmopathy a median 6.5 months prior to onset.

This specimen consisted of peripheral blood mononuclear cells (PBMCs), obtained at new diagnosis, from a patient treated with antithyroid drugs. The origin of this receptor is a man in his forties with Graves disease. The chain joins TRBV30 to TRBJ1-1; unclear D gene. The CDR3 is CAWTGGEYTEAFF. The CDR3 bases are TGTGCCTGGACGGGTGGGGAGTACACTGAAGCTTTCTTT.